The clone carrying this T cell receptor beta chain was recorded a few times. Its antigen is undetermined. The length of the CDR3 is 15 residues. After removal of 5 bases from V and 4 bases from J, the junction contained 6 bases not matched to a gene. Germline-derived CDR1 and CDR2 are SGHRS and YFSETQ. Unique molecular identifiers were incorporated into the prepared TCRbeta library. Using its own MiXCR run on the PCR reads, TCRdb lists one record per CDR3 protein. The sample carries a few hundred thousand distinct CDR3 sequences, 10% to 15% recorded once. This specimen comes from a study of T-cell reconstitution after alpha-beta-depleted transplantation in children. Regarding the study as a whole: After transplant, at about two months, alpha-beta T cells were reportedly derived from several hundred expanded graft clones. At one year after transplant, newly produced T cells mostly accounted for T-cell counts and diversity. Some patients' high day-60 TCRbeta diversity was traced to surviving recipient T cells and thymic progenitors.

Sequences were derived from PBMCs, mostly from graft donor cells, sampled 360 days after TCRalphabeta/CD19-depleted stem cell transplant. This clonotype originated in a male patient younger than 18 who had a stem cell transplant for acute myeloid leukemia, so the T cells may come from the graft donor. This chain links TRBV5-1 with TRBJ2-1, with 10 bases identical to TRBD2. Here the CDR3 reads CASSIRAGGYNEQFF. CDR3 coding DNA: TGCGCCAGCAGTATTAGAGCGGGAGGGTACAATGAGCAGTTCTTC. Complete variable domain (other parts from reference TRBV5-1 and TRBJ2-1): KAGVTQTPRYLIKTRGQQVTLSCSPISGHRSVSWYQQTPGQGLQFLFEYFSETQRNKGNFPGRFSGRQFSNSRSEMNVSTLELGDSALYLCASSIRAGGYNEQFFGPGTRLTVL.